This T cell receptor beta chain emerged from a study of Graves' ophthalmopathy and Graves' hyperthyroidism. The CDR3 has 14 amino acids. The V end lost 3 bases, the J end lost 0 bases, and 8 bases lay between the germline ends. Germline assignment: CDR1 SEHNR and CDR2 FQNEAQ (reference sequence). Many counts were recorded for this clonotype. The authors amplified TCR beta CDR3 regions from RNA transcripts. Second-round multiplex PCR came after a first-round RT-PCR that employed HTBI primers. TCRdb re-called the multiplex PCR reads through MiXCR, storing one row per CDR3 protein. The repertoire holds 900,000 to 1,200,000 distinct CDR3 sequences, 36% seen once, with around 10% in the top ten.

The receptor's source is an adult man with Graves' hyperthyroidism. The sequenced sample consisted of peripheral blood or thyroid tissue (not recorded which). The V call is TRBV7-9, the J call TRBJ1-1, with D perhaps matching TRBD1 (5 bases). The CDR3 loop reads CASSLGEVNTEAFF. Here the CDR3 DNA reads TGTGCCAGCAGCTTGGGGGAGGTGAACACTGAAGCTTTCTTT.